The subject of this entry is one T cell receptor (beta chain). There is no known antigen for this receptor. No base qualities exist here, and no much larger clone lies one base off it. The CDR3 measures 16 amino acids from cysteine to phenylalanine. Only CDR3 DNA is held: 48 bases, read in frame from base 1. Relative to germline, V is 0 bases shorter and J is 0 bases shorter, with 10 bases between their ends. CDR1 and CDR2 are drawn from the germline V gene: SGHDT, YYEEEE. In Seattle, one collaborating source enrolled patients while the infection was active and tracked those patients longitudinally over the course of disease. Each collaborating institution followed its own protocols to collect whole blood in K2EDTA tubes. For TCRbeta analysis, collaborators shipped samples in one of three forms: frozen whole blood, isolated PBMCs, or DNA extracted from either of those sample types. The record originates from a study of blood T cell repertoires in COVID-19 (dated by TCRdb to about 2020). Regarding the study in general: The collaborator samples originated in the United States, Italy and Spain and spanned the acute and convalescent phases of COVID-19. The material from the prospective study consisted of cDNA or gDNA derived from T cells, B-cell-depleted T cells, or PBMCs. Subjects who had been exposed to COVID-19, were actively infected with it, or had recovered from it provided the deeply sampled blood TCRbeta repertoires that made up the dataset. The repertoires were released in a freely available public database meant as a resource for research on the immune response to SARS-CoV-2. The samples were drawn from two sources: the first 160 participants of the ongoing ImmuneRACE study, and 950 to 1,500 subjects contributed by 6 global collaborators. The sample metadata nearly always contained a de-identified subject ID, COVID-19 status, age in years and sex. Where available, HLA class I and class II types were obtained from metadata supplied by the sample provider rather than from assay-based typing. The study at large found these results: How much clinical and demographic metadata was included differed by source and by participant, and the metadata was provided uncurated.

The immunoSEQ Assay, a bias-controlled multiplex PCR, was used to amplify TCRbeta CDR3 regions from genomic DNA. On the study's bioinformatics: Nucleated cell counts per sample were estimated from amplification of reference gene primers within the assay. Sequence reads were collapsed and filtered to measure the absolute abundance of every unique TCRbeta CDR3 rearrangement. For each sample, productive Simpson clonality was calculated by taking the square root of Simpson's diversity index across productive rearrangements. Entries here come from immuneACCESS through TCRdb and include only in-frame sequences with V and J called. Some clones fail to appear in such tables; in the studies checked, an unresolved V gene covers under half of the shortfall, and the cause of the remainder is unknown. D and trimming were read from the DNA, whereas the V and J calls and clone size are those reported in that table. This sample holds about 97,000 clones; 80% to 95% were observed only once. The ten largest clones represent more than 1.5% of the sample.

The TCR originated in a woman aged 50 to 65 with COVID-19, enrolled during active disease. Sequenced: peripheral blood. Here the chain combines TRBV5-6 and TRBJ2-1, with a weak D call of TRBD2 (6 bases match). The sequenced DNA is TGTGCCAGCAGCTTGGCCGGGACTCACTCCTACAATGAGCAGTTCTTC. It specifies CASSLAGTHSYNEQFF.